This T cell receptor (beta chain) was sequenced in a study of cytomegalovirus exposure and HLA in healthy donors. The PCR had 60 Vbeta and 13 Jbeta primers. This table comes from immunoSEQ multiplex PCR, and its TCRdb copy is limited to in-frame clones, with some not included. The sample carries 95,000 to 150,000 clones, 75% to 90% recorded once. Germline lookup yields CDR1 MNHEY and CDR2 SVGAGI. The CDR3 is 15 amino acids. The V segment lost 2 bases and the J segment 2 bases; nucleotides outside the gene matches: 3. This TCR came from a female donor in good health and CMV-seropositive. The J gene is TRBJ2-3, the V gene TRBV6-5; 8 positions agree with TRBD2. Sequenced material: PBMCs. DNA for the CDR3: TGTGCCAGCAGTTACAAGCGGGGGCCCACAGATACGCAGTATTTT. This gives the protein CASSYKRGPTDTQYF.